A single sample gave rise to the 16 T cell receptor beta chains below, sequenced in a study of monozygotic twins with inflammatory bowel disease. Each CDR3 protein gets one entry in TCRdb, which reprocessed the 5' RACE reads and gives no DNA. The ten top clones account for roughly 2.5%, within a sample of 120,000 to 150,000 distinct CDR3 sequences. The sequencing input was blood. The receptors were sampled from a human donor with ulcerative colitis or Crohn's disease, or a healthy co-twin of an affected twin (not recorded which).

The chain joins TRBV5-4 to TRBJ1-1; TCRdb names TRBD1, which stays unverified in the absence of DNA. Germline CDR1 is SGHNT and CDR2 is YYREEE (reference sequence). The CDR3 runs 15 residues. The CDR3 sequence: CAFRSPGGVNTEAFF.

V gene TRBV6-1 combines with J gene TRBJ1-1; TCRdb selects TRBD1, and the lack of DNA leaves this call unchecked. The germline V gene has CDR1 MNHNS and CDR2 SASEGT. The CDR3 is 16 residues long. CDR3 in amino acids: CASRQVGQGLNTEAFF.

The CDR3 reads CASSQSGGKDTQYF. The chain combines TRBV3-1 with TRBJ2-3; TCRdb calls TRBD1, which cannot be checked without DNA. Germline CDR1 and CDR2: LGHDT and YNNKEL (reference sequence). CDR3 length: 14 residues.

This chain connects TRBV5-1 to TRBJ1-2. CDR3 length: 13 amino acids. The germline V gene has CDR1 SGHRS and CDR2 YFSETQ. The CDR3 spells CASSLDPNYGYTF. The entire variable domain, with the rest obtained from reference TRBV5-1 and TRBJ1-2, is as follows: KAGVTQTPRYLIKTRGQQVTLSCSPISGHRSVSWYQQTPGQGLQFLFEYFSETQRNKGNFPGRFSGRQFSNSRSEMNVSTLELGDSALYLCASSLDPNYGYTFGSGTRLTVV.

The rearrangement uses TRBV28 and TRBJ2-7; TCRdb reports TRBD1, a call that lacks DNA to check it against. Germline V gene lookup returns CDR1 MDHEN and CDR2 SYDVKM. The CDR3 consists of 15 residues. Here the CDR3 reads CASGGGTAGTYEQYF.

The chain is built from TRBV12-3 or TRBV12-4 and TRBJ2-5; TCRdb names TRBD1, which stays unverified in the absence of DNA. The CDR3 consists of 17 residues. The CDR3: CASRVGTPIIGVETQYF.

The V call is TRBV20-1, the J call TRBJ1-4; the TCRdb D gene call, TRBD1, has no DNA to confirm it. CDR3 length: 16 amino acids. Germline V lookup: CDR1 DFQATT, CDR2 SNEGSKA (reference sequence). The CDR3 reads CSARGSRGPSNEKLFF.

The chain uses TRBV3-1 and TRBJ2-7. CDR1 is LGHDT and CDR2 is YNNKEL in the germline V gene (reference sequence). The CDR3 has 15 residues. The CDR3 sequence is CASSPRTESSYEQYF.

The V gene is TRBV3-1, the J gene TRBJ2-3; TCRdb returns TRBD2, unconfirmable since there is no DNA. The CDR3 covers 15 residues. Germline V CDR1 and CDR2: LGHDT, YNNKEL (reference sequence). The CDR3 region is CARTTSGGRTDTQYF.

The V and J genes are TRBV20-1 and TRBJ1-5; there is no DNA to check the TCRdb D call of TRBD1. The CDR3 sequence is 14 residues long. The germline CDR1 and CDR2 sequences are DFQATT and SNEGSKA (reference sequence). The chain's CDR3 is CSALGGVTNQPQHF.

The genes are TRBV30 and TRBJ2-1; TCRdb lists TRBD2, though no DNA is available to test this call. From germline, CDR1 is GTSNPN and CDR2 SVGIG (reference sequence). CDR3 length: 13 amino acids. CDR3 region: CAWSPGLANEQFF.

The chain employs TRBV5-1 and TRBJ2-3. Germline CDR1 and CDR2: SGHRS and YFSETQ. This CDR3 comprises 14 residues. CDR3 sequence: CASSPSISTDTQYF.

V usage is TRBV10-1 and J usage is TRBJ2-7. Germline V CDR1 and CDR2: WNHNN, SYGVQD (reference sequence). This CDR3 contains 18 residues. The CDR3 is CASSESVHYRADSYEQYF.

V usage is TRBV5-1 and J usage is TRBJ2-3; the TCRdb call, TRBD1, lacks DNA for checking. From germline, CDR1 is SGHRS and CDR2 YFSETQ. This CDR3 has 14 residues. The CDR3 region is CASSSRQGADTQYF.

The chain links TRBV4-2 to TRBJ2-7; TCRdb selects TRBD2, and the lack of DNA leaves this call unchecked. The CDR3 extends over 15 amino acids. Germline V gene lookup returns CDR1 LGHNA and CDR2 YNFKEQ. CDR3: CASSQVEGRSYEQYF.

The rearrangement joins TRBV5-1 to TRBJ2-3; TCRdb selects TRBD2, and the lack of DNA leaves this call unchecked. This CDR3 contains 17 residues. Germline V gene data show CDR1 as SGHRS and CDR2 as YFSETQ. The CDR3 sequence is CASSLVPFQRGADTQYF. Complete variable domain (other parts from reference TRBV5-1 and TRBJ2-3): KAGVTQTPRYLIKTRGQQVTLSCSPISGHRSVSWYQQTPGQGLQFLFEYFSETQRNKGNFPGRFSGRQFSNSRSEMNVSTLELGDSALYLCASSLVPFQRGADTQYFGPGTRLTVL.